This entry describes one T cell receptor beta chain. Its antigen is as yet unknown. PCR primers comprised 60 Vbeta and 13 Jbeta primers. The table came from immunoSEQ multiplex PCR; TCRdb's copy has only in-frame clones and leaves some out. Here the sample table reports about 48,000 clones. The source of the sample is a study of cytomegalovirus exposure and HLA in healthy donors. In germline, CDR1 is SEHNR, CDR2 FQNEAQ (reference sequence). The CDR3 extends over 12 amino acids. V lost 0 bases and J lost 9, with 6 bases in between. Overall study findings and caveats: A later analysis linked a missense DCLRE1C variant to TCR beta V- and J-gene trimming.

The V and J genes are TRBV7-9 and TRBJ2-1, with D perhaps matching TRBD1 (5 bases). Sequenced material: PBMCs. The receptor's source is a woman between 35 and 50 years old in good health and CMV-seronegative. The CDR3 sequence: CASSLAQGEQFF. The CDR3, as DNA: TGTGCCAGCAGCTTAGCCCAGGGTGAGCAGTTCTTC.